This T cell receptor (beta chain) derives from a study of response to subunit inactivated influenza vaccine. There are a few counts of this clonotype. What it binds is unknown. The CDR3 is 11 residues long. CDR1 is SEHNR and CDR2 is FQNEAQ in the germline V gene (reference sequence). V lost 6 bases and J lost 6, with 8 bases in between. Study-wide findings and caveats: Only a handful of new T cells, the authors suggested, are recruited with each seasonal influenza vaccination.

TCRdb recomputed calls from the RT-PCR reads with MiXCR, one row per CDR3 protein. Of about 780,000 distinct CDR3 sequences listed, under 20% are singletons. The chain recombines TRBV7-9 with TRBJ1-1; D is undetermined. Here the sequenced sample was PBMCs from blood, taken around 5 days after vaccination. The origin of this receptor is a man in his fifties who received an inactivated influenza vaccine. CDR3 sequence: CASSRTSEAFF. Here the CDR3 DNA reads TGTGCCAGCAGTAGGACGTCTGAAGCTTTCTTT. Full variable domain (missing parts from reference TRBV7-9 and TRBJ1-1): DTGVSQNPRHKITKRGQNVTFRCDPISEHNRLYWYRQTLGQGPEFLTYFQNEAQLEKSRLLSDRFSAERPKGSFSTLEIQRTEQGDSAMYLCASSRTSEAFFGQGTRLTVV.